The clone carrying this T cell receptor (beta chain) was detected many times. This sample was taken from a study of Graves' ophthalmopathy and Graves' hyperthyroidism. The study amplified TCR beta CDR3 regions using RNA transcripts. The workflow started with a first-round RT-PCR run with HTBI primers and then moved on to a second-round multiplex PCR. TCRdb re-called the multiplex PCR reads through MiXCR, storing one row per CDR3 protein. The repertoire consists of 680,000 or so distinct CDR3 sequences, with roughly 20% occurring once and the leading ten covering around 6.9%. With V trimmed by 1 base and J by 0 bases, 7 bases remained unmatched. The germline gives CDR1 LNHNV, CDR2 YYDKDF (reference sequence). The CDR3 has 18 amino acids. The authors isolated PBMCs from more than 9 ml of fresh peripheral blood.

The receptor comes from a woman in her late teens or twenties with stable Graves' hyperthyroidism. Some clones in this sample may be carry-over from other donors' samples. The sequencing sample was made of peripheral blood. This sequence joins TRBV15 and TRBJ1-1; 11 nucleotides agree with TRBD1. The CDR3 DNA follows: TGTGCCACCAGCAGAGGGGACAGGGGGTATCCCATGAACACTGAAGCTTTCTTT. The encoded protein is CATSRGDRGYPMNTEAFF.